These 8 T cell receptor beta chains share one sample of origin, sequenced in a study of T-cell reconstitution after alpha-beta-depleted transplantation in children (dated by TCRdb to 2015 to 2016). Overall results and qualifications from the work: The frequencies of hyperexpanded clones fell over the following months, and after one year, T-cell counts and TCRbeta diversity were mostly attributed to newly produced T cells.

These TCRs are of unknown antigen specificity. Read against the paper, the sample's treatment or condition label means: allogeneic hematopoietic cell transplantation with graft depleted of TCRalphabeta T cells and CD19 B cells. The receptor library was made with PCR. The listed sequencing device is Illumina HiSeq 2500. To normalize quantification of the TCRbeta repertoire, the TCR libraries were built with molecular barcoding that relied on unique molecular identifiers. The raw public reads went through TCRdb reprocessing: fastp at Q25, MiXCR clone calling, in-frame beta chains kept. Each CDR3 protein gets just one entry, which takes the most common genes and DNA from the rows behind it. Present in this sample are approximately 300,000 distinct CDR3 sequences, roughly 8.2% of which were seen just once. Jointly, the top ten make up approximately 9.6% of the sample. The sequences come from peripheral blood, collected 360 days after TCRalphabeta/CD19-depleted stem cell transplant. Receptors were obtained from a female patient younger than 10 who had a stem cell transplant for Fanconi anemia, so the T cells may come from the graft donor.

This clonotype was seen many times. The chain links TRBV7-3 to TRBJ2-1; D ambiguous. CDR3 length equals 17 residues. The V and J ends lost 2 bases and 2 bases respectively, with 16 bases between them. In germline, CDR1 is SGHTA, CDR2 FQGTGA. The CDR3 spells CASSLQSALHTYNEQFF. CDR3 sequence (DNA): TGTGCCAGCAGCTTACAGTCAGCGCTTCACACCTACAATGAGCAGTTCTTC.

This clonotype was recorded at least ten times. The chain employs TRBV4-2 and TRBJ1-1, with D possibly matching TRBD1 (5 bases). The germline V and J ends were trimmed by 4 bases and 6 bases, with 15 bases remaining between them. The CDR3 sequence is 14 residues long. The V gene's germline CDR1 is LGHNA and CDR2 YNFKEQ. CDR3 sequence: CASSPFGSRAEAFF. The CDR3 coding sequence is TGTGCCAGCAGCCCGTTTGGGTCCAGGGCTGAAGCTTTCTTT.

This clonotype was counted only a few times. The V and J genes are TRBV9 and TRBJ2-2; D uncertain. This CDR3 has 14 amino acids. V was pared by 6 bases and J by 1 base, with 10 bases between. Germline values: CDR1 SGDLS, CDR2 YYNGEE. CDR3 DNA: TGTGCCAGCACCCTCCAGCAGAACACCGGGGAGCTGTTTTTT. Translation gives CASTLQQNTGELFF.

This clonotype was recorded many times. V and J are TRBV5-1 and TRBJ2-3; 8 positions match TRBD1. The germline V gene has CDR1 SGHRS and CDR2 YFSETQ. V was clipped by 3 bases and J by 5 bases; unmatched bases: 5. The CDR3 length is 14 residues. This chain's CDR3 is CASSSGQGQDTQYF. The CDR3, as DNA: TGCGCCAGCAGCTCCGGACAGGGCCAAGATACGCAGTATTTT.

There are many counts of this clonotype. CDR3 loop: CASSQGLSSDTQYF. The CDR3 coding sequence is TGCGCCAGCAGCCAAGGCCTAAGCTCCGATACGCAGTATTTT. The V and J genes are TRBV4-1 and TRBJ2-3; D is unresolved. CDR3 size: 14 residues. Germline CDR1 reads MGHRA; CDR2 reads YSYEKL. Trimming removed 1 base at V and 6 bases at J, with 11 bases between.

This clonotype was seen repeatedly, ten times or more. The chain joins TRBV6-1 to TRBJ1-4; TRBD1 might be the D (5 bases). The V end lost 6 bases, the J end lost 7 bases, and 18 bases lay between the germline ends. CDR3 length: 15 residues. Germline CDR1 and CDR2: MNHNS and SASEGT. The DNA of the CDR3 is TGTGCCAGCAGCCCAGTTATAAGAGGGGCTGAAAAACTGTTTTTT. It specifies CASSPVIRGAEKLFF.

V and J are TRBV27 and TRBJ1-2; no clear D. Looked up from germline, CDR1 is MNHEY and CDR2 is SMNVEV (reference sequence). The length of the CDR3 is 15 residues. V lost 0 bases and J lost 0, with 8 bases in between. The CDR3 protein is CASSLSWVTNYGYTF. CDR3 DNA: TGTGCCAGCAGTTTATCTTGGGTGACTAACTATGGCTACACCTTC.

This clonotype showed up many times. V gene TRBV20-1 combines with J gene TRBJ2-7, with D perhaps TRBD1 or TRBD2 (5 bases each). V was trimmed by 0 bases and J by 3 bases, leaving 9 bases between them. Germline V lookup: CDR1 DFQATT, CDR2 SNEGSKA (reference sequence). CDR3 length equals 13 residues. The chain's CDR3 is CSARERGVYEQYV. The DNA for the CDR3 is TGCAGTGCTAGAGAGAGAGGGGTCTACGAGCAGTACGTC.